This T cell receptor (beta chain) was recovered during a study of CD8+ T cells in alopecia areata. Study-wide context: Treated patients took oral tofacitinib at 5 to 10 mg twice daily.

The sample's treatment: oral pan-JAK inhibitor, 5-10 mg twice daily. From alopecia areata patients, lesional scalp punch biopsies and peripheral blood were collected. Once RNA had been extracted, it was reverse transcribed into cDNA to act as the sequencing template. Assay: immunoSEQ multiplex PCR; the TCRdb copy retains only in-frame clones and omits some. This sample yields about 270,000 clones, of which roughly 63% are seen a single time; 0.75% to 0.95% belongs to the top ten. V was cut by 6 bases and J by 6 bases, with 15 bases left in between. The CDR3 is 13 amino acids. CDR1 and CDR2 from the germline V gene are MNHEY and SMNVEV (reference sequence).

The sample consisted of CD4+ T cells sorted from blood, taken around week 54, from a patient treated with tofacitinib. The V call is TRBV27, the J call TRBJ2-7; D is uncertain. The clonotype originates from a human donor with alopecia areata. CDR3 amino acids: CASRGLPGLEQYF. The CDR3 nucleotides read TGTGCCAGCAGGGGTCTCCCTGGGCTCGAGCAGTACTTC.